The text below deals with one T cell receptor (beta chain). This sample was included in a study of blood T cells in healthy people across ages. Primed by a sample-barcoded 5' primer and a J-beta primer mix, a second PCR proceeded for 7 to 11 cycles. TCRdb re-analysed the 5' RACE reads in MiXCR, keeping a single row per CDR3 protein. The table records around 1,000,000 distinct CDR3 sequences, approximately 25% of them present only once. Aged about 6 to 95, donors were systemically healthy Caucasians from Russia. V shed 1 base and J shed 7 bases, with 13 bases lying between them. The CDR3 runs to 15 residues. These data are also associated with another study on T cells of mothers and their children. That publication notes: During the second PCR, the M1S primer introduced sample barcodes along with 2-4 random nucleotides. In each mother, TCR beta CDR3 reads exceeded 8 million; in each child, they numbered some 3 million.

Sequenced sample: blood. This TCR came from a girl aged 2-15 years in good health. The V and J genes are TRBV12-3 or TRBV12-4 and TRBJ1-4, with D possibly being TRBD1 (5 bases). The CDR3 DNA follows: TGTGCCAGCAGTTTAGAGGGGAGGGCTGGTGAAAAACTGTTTTTT. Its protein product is CASSLEGRAGEKLFF.